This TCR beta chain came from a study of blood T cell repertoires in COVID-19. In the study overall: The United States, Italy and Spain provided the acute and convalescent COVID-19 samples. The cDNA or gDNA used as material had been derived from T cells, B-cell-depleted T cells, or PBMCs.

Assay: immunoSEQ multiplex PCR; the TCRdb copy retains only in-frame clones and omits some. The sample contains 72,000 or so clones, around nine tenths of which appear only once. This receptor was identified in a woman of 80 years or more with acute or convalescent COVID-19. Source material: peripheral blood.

The CDR3 is CASSPQYSEQYF. The CDR3 DNA follows: TGTGCCAGCTCACCGCAGTACAGCGAGCAGTACTTC. This chain joins TRBV18 and TRBJ2-7; D remains ambiguous. V lost 3 bases, J lost 6 bases, and 9 bases lay in between. CDR1 is KGHSH, CDR2 LQKENI, per germline. The CDR3 has 12 residues.